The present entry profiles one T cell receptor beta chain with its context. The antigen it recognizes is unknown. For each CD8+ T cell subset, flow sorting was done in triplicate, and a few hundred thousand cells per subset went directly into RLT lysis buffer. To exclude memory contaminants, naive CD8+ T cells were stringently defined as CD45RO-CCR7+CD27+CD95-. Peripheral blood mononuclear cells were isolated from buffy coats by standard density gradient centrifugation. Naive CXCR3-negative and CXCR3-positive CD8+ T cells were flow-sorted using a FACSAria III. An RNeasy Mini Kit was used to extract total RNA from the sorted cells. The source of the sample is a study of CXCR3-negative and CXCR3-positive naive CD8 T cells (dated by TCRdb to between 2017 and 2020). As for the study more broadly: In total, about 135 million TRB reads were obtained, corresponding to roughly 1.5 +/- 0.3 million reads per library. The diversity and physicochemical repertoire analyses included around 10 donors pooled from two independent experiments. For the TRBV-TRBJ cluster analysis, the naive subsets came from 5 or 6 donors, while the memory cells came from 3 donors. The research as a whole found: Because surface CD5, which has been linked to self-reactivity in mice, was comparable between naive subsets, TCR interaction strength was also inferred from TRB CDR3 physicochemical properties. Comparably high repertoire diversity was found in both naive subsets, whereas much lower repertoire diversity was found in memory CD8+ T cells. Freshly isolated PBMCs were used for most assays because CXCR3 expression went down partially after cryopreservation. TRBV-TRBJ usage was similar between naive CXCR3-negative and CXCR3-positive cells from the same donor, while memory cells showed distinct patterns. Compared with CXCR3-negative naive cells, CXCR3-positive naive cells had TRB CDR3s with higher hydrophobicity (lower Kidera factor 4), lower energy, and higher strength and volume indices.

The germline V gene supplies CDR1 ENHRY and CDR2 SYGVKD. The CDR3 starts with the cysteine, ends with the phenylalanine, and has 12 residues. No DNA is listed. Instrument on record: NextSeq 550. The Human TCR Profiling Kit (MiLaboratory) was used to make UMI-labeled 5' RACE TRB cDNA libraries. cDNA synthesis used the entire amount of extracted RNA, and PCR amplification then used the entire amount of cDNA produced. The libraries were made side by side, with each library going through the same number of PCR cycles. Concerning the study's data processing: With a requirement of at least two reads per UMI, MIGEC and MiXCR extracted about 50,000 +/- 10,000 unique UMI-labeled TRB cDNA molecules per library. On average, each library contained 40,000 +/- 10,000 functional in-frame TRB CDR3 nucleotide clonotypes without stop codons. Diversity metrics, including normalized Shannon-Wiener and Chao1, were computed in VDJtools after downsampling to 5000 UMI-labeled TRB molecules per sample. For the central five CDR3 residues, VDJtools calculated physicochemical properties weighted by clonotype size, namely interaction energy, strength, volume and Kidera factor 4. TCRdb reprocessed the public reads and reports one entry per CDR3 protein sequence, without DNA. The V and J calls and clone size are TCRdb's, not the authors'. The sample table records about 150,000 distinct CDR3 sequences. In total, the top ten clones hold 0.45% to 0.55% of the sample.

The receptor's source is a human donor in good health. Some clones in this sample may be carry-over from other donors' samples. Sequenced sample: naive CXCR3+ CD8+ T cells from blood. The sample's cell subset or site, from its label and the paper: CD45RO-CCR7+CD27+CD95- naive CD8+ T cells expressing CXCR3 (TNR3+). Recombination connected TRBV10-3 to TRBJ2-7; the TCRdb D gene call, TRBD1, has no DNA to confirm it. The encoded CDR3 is CAIWGTGTEQYF.